The source of this T cell receptor beta chain is a study of blood T cell repertoires in COVID-19 (dated by TCRdb to about 2020). Notes on the research overall: Samples from collaborators originated in the United States, Italy and Spain and spanned both the acute and convalescent phases of COVID-19. The material from the prospective study consisted of cDNA or gDNA derived from T cells, B-cell-depleted T cells, or PBMCs. Deeply sampled blood TCRbeta repertoires from subjects exposed to, actively infected with, or recovered from COVID-19 were included in the dataset. A freely available public database, intended as a resource for researchers studying the immune response to SARS-CoV-2, is where the repertoires were released. Samples were obtained from the ongoing ImmuneRACE study (first 160 participants) and from 1,200 or so subjects provided by 6 global collaborators. A de-identified subject ID, COVID-19 status, age in years and sex were almost always included in the sample metadata. Where available, HLA class I and class II types were taken from metadata supplied by the sample provider and were not determined by assay-based typing.

TCRbeta CDR3 regions were amplified from genomic DNA by means of the immunoSEQ Assay, a bias-controlled multiplex PCR. In the source study's methods: Within the assay, amplification of reference gene primers was used to estimate how many nucleated cells each sample contained. To quantify the absolute abundance of each unique TCRbeta CDR3 rearrangement, sequence reads were collapsed and filtered. Productive Simpson clonality was computed per sample as the square root of Simpson's diversity index over productive rearrangements. This is the immuneACCESS table as TCRdb keeps it, with only in-frame sequences that have V and J called. A part of the clones is gone; compared with another copy, unresolved V genes explain less than half, and the rest is unexplained. Clone size and the V and J calls come from that table; the DNA yielded D and trimming. Within this sample are over 70,000 clones, with 90% of them counted one time only. The ten most abundant clones make up 3.5% to 5% of the sample.

General findings and caveats noted by the study authors: Clinical and demographic metadata were provided uncurated, with the amount varying by source and participant.

Clipping removes 3 bases from V and 4 bases from J, with 9 as the unmatched junction base count. The CDR3 runs 15 amino acids, cysteine and phenylalanine included. Only CDR3 DNA remains: 45 bases, in frame from the first base. Sequences DFQATT (CDR1) and SNEGSKA (CDR2) are obtained from the germline V gene (reference sequence). Collaborating institutions collected whole blood in K2EDTA tubes following their own protocols. Collaborator samples were shipped for TCRbeta analysis as frozen whole blood, isolated PBMCs, or DNA extracted from either sample type. This clone was observed a single time. This receptor's antigen is unknown. Qualities for individual bases were not recorded, and no much larger clone is one base off.

Sequenced input: peripheral blood. Recombination joined TRBV20-1 with TRBJ2-3, and TRBD2 aligns with 8 junction nucleotides. The sequence came from a woman older than 75 with active or convalescent COVID-19. The CDR3 amino acid sequence is: CSASEVAGTSDTQYF. The DNA reads TGCAGTGCTAGTGAAGTAGCGGGAACGTCAGATACGCAGTATTTT.